This TCR beta chain comes out of a study of blood T cell repertoires in COVID-19 (dated by TCRdb to the early 2020s). About the full investigation: The collaborator samples originated in the United States, Italy and Spain and spanned the acute and convalescent phases of COVID-19. The material from the prospective study consisted of cDNA or gDNA derived from T cells, B-cell-depleted T cells, or PBMCs. Subjects who had been exposed to COVID-19, were actively infected with it, or had recovered from it provided the deeply sampled blood TCRbeta repertoires that made up the dataset. The repertoires were made available in a free public database intended to serve as a resource for research on the immune response to SARS-CoV-2. The samples were drawn from two sources: the first 160 participants of the ongoing ImmuneRACE study, and 1,254 subjects contributed by 6 global collaborators. Nearly every sample came with metadata listing a de-identified subject ID, COVID-19 status, age in years and sex. Where available, HLA class I and class II types were obtained from metadata supplied by the sample provider rather than from assay-based typing.

After removal of 2 bases from V and 4 bases from J, the junction retains 5 bases not matched to a gene. The CDR1 and CDR2 encoded by the germline V gene are MDHEN and SYDVKM. The CDR3 starts with the cysteine, ends with the phenylalanine, and has 17 residues. The DNA shown is the 51-base CDR3, in frame from base 1. TCRbeta CDR3 regions were amplified from genomic DNA by means of the immunoSEQ Assay, a bias-controlled multiplex PCR. In the paper's pipeline: Nucleated cell counts per sample were estimated from amplification of reference gene primers within the assay. Sequence reads were collapsed and filtered to measure the absolute abundance of every unique TCRbeta CDR3 rearrangement. For each sample, productive Simpson clonality was calculated as the square root of Simpson's diversity index over productive rearrangements. TCRdb re-hosts the immuneACCESS table, in-frame sequences only. Its copies lack some clones; in the studies checked, an unresolved V gene accounts for under half of them, and the cause for the rest is not known. That table gives V, J and clone size, and the DNA gave D and trimming. The sample table shows more than 130,000 clones, and approximately 91% are seen once. 10% to 13% of the sample goes to the ten largest clones.

For this clone: Its antigen has not been determined. No base quality values were provided; no much bigger clone lies one nucleotide off.

The collaborating institutions used their own protocols to collect whole blood in K2EDTA tubes. For TCRbeta analysis, collaborators shipped samples in one of three forms: frozen whole blood, isolated PBMCs, or DNA extracted from either of those sample types. Paper-wide results and their limitations: How much clinical and demographic metadata was included differed by source and by participant, and the metadata was provided uncurated.

Recombination linked TRBV28 to TRBJ2-2, with 12 bases aligning to TRBD2. The sequenced sample was peripheral blood. The TCR comes from a man aged 45-60 years with active or convalescent COVID-19. For the CDR3, the sequence is CASSLARLAGVTGELFF. The sequenced DNA is TGTGCCAGCAGTTTAGCGAGACTAGCGGGAGTCACCGGGGAGCTGTTTTTT.